One sample yielded the 3 T cell receptor beta chains listed below, sequenced in a study of blood T cell repertoires in COVID-19 (dated by TCRdb to about 2020). The library relied on the immunoSEQ multiplex PCR assay. What TCRdb holds here is the immuneACCESS table cut down to in-frame rearrangements. Part of the clones is not present; checked against another copy, under half of the missing clones reflect an unresolved V gene, and the others are unexplained. The table for this sample lists about 140,000 clones; around 84% of them were counted only once. Roughly 8.7% of the sample lies in the top ten. The sample comprised peripheral blood. The receptors originated from an older woman with acute or convalescent COVID-19.

V usage is TRBV7-2 and J usage is TRBJ1-1; 8 bases agree with TRBD1. Germline V gene sequence: CDR1 SGHTA, CDR2 FQGNSA. Losses at the gene ends were 5 bases for V and 1 base for J; bases not matched to a gene: 6. The CDR3 is made up of 15 amino acids. CDR3 amino acids: CASSPQGVANTEAFF. In DNA form, the CDR3 reads TGTGCCAGCAGCCCACAGGGGGTGGCGAACACTGAAGCTTTCTTT.

This chain links TRBV19 with TRBJ1-5; perhaps TRBD1 as D (5 bases). There are 15 residues in the CDR3. CDR1 is LNHDA, CDR2 SQIVND, per germline (reference sequence). The V and J ends lost 7 bases and 1 base respectively, with 14 bases between them. As DNA, the CDR3 is TGTGCCAGTACCCCCGGGGGTGGGAGCAATCAGCCCCAGCATTTT. Translating gives CASTPGGGSNQPQHF.

The gene calls are TRBV9 and TRBJ2-6; 9 nucleotides align to TRBD1. With 3 bases clipped from V and 2 bases from J, the junction kept 15 bases outside the gene matches. Germline assignment: CDR1 SGDLS and CDR2 YYNGEE. The CDR3 loop spans 20 amino acids. The DNA of the CDR3 is TGTGCCAGCAGCGGACCCCGCCCGGGACAGGGTATCACTGGGGCCAACGTCCTGACTTTC. As protein: CASSGPRPGQGITGANVLTF.